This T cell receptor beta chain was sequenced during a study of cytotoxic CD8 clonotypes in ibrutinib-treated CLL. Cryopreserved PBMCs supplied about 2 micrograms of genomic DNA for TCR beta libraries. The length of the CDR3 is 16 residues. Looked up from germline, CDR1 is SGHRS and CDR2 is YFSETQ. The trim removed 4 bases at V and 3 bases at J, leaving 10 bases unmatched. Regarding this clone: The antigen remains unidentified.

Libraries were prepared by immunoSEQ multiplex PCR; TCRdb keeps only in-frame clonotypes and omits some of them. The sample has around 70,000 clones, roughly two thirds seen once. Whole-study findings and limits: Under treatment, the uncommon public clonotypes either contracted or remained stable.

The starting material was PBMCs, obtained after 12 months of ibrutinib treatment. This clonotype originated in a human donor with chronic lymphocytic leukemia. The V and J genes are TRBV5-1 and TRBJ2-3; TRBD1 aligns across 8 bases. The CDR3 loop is CASSRRFGQGTDTQYF. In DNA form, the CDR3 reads TGCGCCAGCAGCCGGAGATTTGGACAGGGAACAGATACGCAGTATTTT.